Listed below are T cell receptor beta chains from one sample, sequenced in a study of pediatric ulcerative colitis. TCRdb's copy holds only in-frame clones and misses some; the assay was immunoSEQ multiplex PCR. The repertoire holds about 64,000 clones, with roughly nine tenths as singletons. The material sequenced was blood. The receptor set was obtained from a boy younger than 18 with severe ulcerative colitis. Both conserved end residues are part of each CDR3.

V	CDR3
TRBV6-5	CASSPSTSGQETQYF
TRBV6-5	CASSRESSYEQYF
TRBV15	CATSRDRLSGSGNTIYF
TRBV19	CASSHGQSGANVLTF
TRBV19	CASSTGIGYTDTQYF
TRBV28	CASSLYRGGNTIYF
TRBV2	CASSPAMATENTIYF
TRBV7-9	CASTTNEGYEQYF
TRBV7-6	CASSPRAGGTNTGELFF
TRBV7-9	CASSSEREGLRNEQFF
TRBV5-4	CASSWGTGLAGYEQYF
TRBV5-6	CASSRRSSGLLREQYF
TRBV7-9	CASSLTTKFNEQFF
TRBV19	CASGTSGKATDTQYF
TRBV6-1	CASTLTGWDTEAFF
TRBV6-5	CASSPSQGNTEAFF
TRBV2	CASSGSGNTIYF
TRBV15	CATSRGASGYNEQFF
TRBV5-6	CASSTGTGSYGYTF
TRBV6-1	CASSELPGQGVGEQYF
TRBV6-5	CASSPDPISGQFF
TRBV7-9	CASSTLDSFDYGYTF
TRBV7-8	CASSLVGLEGNYGYTF
TRBV5-1	CASSLEGLPPDTQYF
TRBV29-1	CSVSGTGGGELFF
TRBV7-2	CASSLDPDVVPYGYTF
TRBV6-1	CATVRLPTRTDTQYF
TRBV7-9	CASRDSLSYEQYF
TRBV10-1	CASSESGTGDETQYF
TRBV6-6	CASSLQLPHEQYF
TRBV18	CASSDPRTEGDEQYF
TRBV5-1	CASSSGTDTRAFF
TRBV11-2	CASSLGSRSDNEQFF
TRBV18	CASSPGVAQPQHF
TRBV6-5	CASTAGGSREKLFF
TRBV7-9	CASSFGEDHYGYTF
TRBV7-9	CASSLGGGFQPQHF
TRBV28	CASSSLGTNYGYTF
TRBV18	CASRTAGGMGNEQFF
TRBV2	CASRDPGTYEQYF
TRBV27	CAGEGQSNQPQHF